Presented here are 22 T cell receptor beta chains from one specimen sequenced in a study of blood T cell repertoires in COVID-19. Sequencing was performed with immunoSEQ multiplex PCR; in TCRdb, only in-frame clones are kept and a portion is missing. Among over 250,000 clones listed, approximately 90% were seen once. Material for sequencing was PBMCs or T cells enriched from blood (not recorded which). Receptors originate from a woman between 25 and 40 years old who had recovered from COVID-19.

V usage is TRBV29-1 and J usage is TRBJ2-7, with 9 bases aligning to TRBD1. V was clipped by 6 bases and J by 3 bases; unmatched bases: 6. The CDR3 is made up of 13 amino acids. Per the germline V gene, CDR1 is SQVTM and CDR2 is ANQGSEA. The CDR3 is CSVRTGDGYEQYF. The CDR3 coding sequence is TGCAGCGTCCGGACAGGGGATGGCTACGAGCAGTACTTC.

The J gene is TRBJ2-7, the V gene TRBV5-1; the match to TRBD1 covers 12 bases. Per germline, CDR1 SGHRS and CDR2 YFSETQ. With 4 bases clipped from V and 4 bases from J, the junction kept 6 bases outside the gene matches. The CDR3 runs 15 residues. CDR3 bases: TGCGCCAGCAGCGTAACGGGACAGGGGGCGTACGAGCAGTACTTC. It specifies CASSVTGQGAYEQYF.

The CDR3 is CASSHGGQGAHNEQFF. CDR3 sequence (DNA): TGCGCCAGCAGTCATGGGGGACAGGGGGCTCACAATGAGCAGTTCTTC. The genes are TRBV23-1 and TRBJ2-1; TRBD1 matches 12 bases. TRBV23-1 is an ORF for which the function is uncertain. J was trimmed by 5 bases and V by 3 bases; bases with no gene match: 5. The CDR3 contains 16 residues.

This clone was counted a few times. The gene calls are TRBV28 and TRBJ1-5, with TRBD1 as a possible D gene (6 bases). The CDR3 consists of 16 residues. Trimming cost V 0 bases and J 6 bases, with 15 bases left between them. Germline assignment: CDR1 MDHEN and CDR2 SYDVKM. In DNA form, the CDR3 reads TGTGCCAGCAGTTTATGGCGTGGGGGCGCGGGTCAGCCCCAGCATTTT. Amino acids: CASSLWRGGAGQPQHF.

The rearrangement links TRBV6-2 or TRBV6-3 to TRBJ2-7, with 9 bases matching TRBD1. After removal of 4 bases from V and 4 bases from J, the junction contained 5 bases not matched to a gene. The CDR3 sequence is 14 residues long. Germline V CDR1 and CDR2: MNHEY, SVGEGT. The DNA of the CDR3 is TGTGCCAGCAGTTTACGGGACAGGGCTTACGAGCAGTACTTC. Translation: CASSLRDRAYEQYF.

A single count supports this clone. The chain couples TRBV28 to TRBJ2-7; 8 nucleotides align to TRBD2. This CDR3 region has 14 residues. The trim removed 4 bases at V and 1 base at J, leaving 3 bases unmatched. Germline CDR1 MDHEN, CDR2 SYDVKM. The CDR3 nucleotides are TGTGCCAGCAGTTCTCCTAGCGGGTCCTACGAGCAGTACTTC. Protein: CASSSPSGSYEQYF. The whole variable domain, remainder taken from reference TRBV28 and TRBJ2-7, is DVKVTQSSRYLVKRTGEKVFLECVQDMDHENMFWYRQDPGLGLRLIYFSYDVKMKEKGDIPEGYSVSREKKERFSLILESASTNQTSMYLCASSSPSGSYEQYFGPGTRLTVT.

The gene calls are TRBV4-3 and TRBJ2-7; 11 nucleotides align to TRBD1. The J segment lost 6 bases and the V segment lost 0 bases, leaving 4 bases of the junction unmatched. Germline CDR1 reads LGHNA; CDR2 reads YSLEER. There are 15 residues in the CDR3. CDR3 DNA: TGCGCCAGCAGCCAAGAGGGGACAGGGGGATCCGAGCAGTACTTC. Translation gives CASSQEGTGGSEQYF.

The genes are TRBV19 and TRBJ2-1; 11 nucleotides align to TRBD2. Trimming at V came to 4 bases and at J to 12 bases, leaving 11 bases not matched to a gene. The CDR3 has 15 amino acids. Germline lookup yields CDR1 LNHDA and CDR2 SQIVND (reference sequence). This CDR3 is CASSTLAGGPLAQFF. In nucleotides, the CDR3 is TGTGCCAGTAGTACCTTAGCGGGAGGGCCGTTGGCGCAGTTCTTC.

The V call is TRBV6-2 or TRBV6-3, the J call TRBJ2-7; TRBD2 agrees at 9 bases. The CDR3 covers 14 residues. Germline CDR1 and CDR2: MNHEY and SVGEGT. V lost 1 base and J lost 4; bases outside the gene matches: 2. The CDR3 sequence: CASSYLAGAYEQYF. DNA for the CDR3: TGTGCCAGCAGTTACTTAGCGGGAGCGTACGAGCAGTACTTC.

V gene TRBV28 combines with J gene TRBJ1-4; weak D call: TRBD1 (5 bases). V was cut by 10 bases and J by 0 bases, with 12 bases left in between. From germline, CDR1 is MDHEN and CDR2 SYDVKM. There are 14 residues in the CDR3. CDR3 protein: CAITDSPTNEKLFF. CDR3 nucleotides: TGTGCCATAACAGACAGTCCAACTAATGAAAAACTGTTTTTT.

The gene calls are TRBV11-2 and TRBJ2-1; 7 bases agree with TRBD2. The germline CDR1 and CDR2 sequences are SGHAT and FQNNGV. CDR3 length equals 14 residues. The V gene end was trimmed by 3 bases and the J gene end by 7 bases; junction bases not matched to a gene: 6. The DNA of the CDR3 is TGTGCCAGCAGCTTGGGGGGAGGGCCGAATGAGCAGTTCTTC. Amino acids: CASSLGGGPNEQFF.

This sequence joins TRBV30 and TRBJ1-2; a weak D match, TRBD1 (6 bases). The CDR3 contains 13 residues. CDR1 GTSNPN and CDR2 SVGIG come from the germline V gene (reference sequence). Trimming cost V 0 bases and J 6 bases, with 11 bases left between them. The CDR3 sequence is CAWSVGGADGYTF. The CDR3 DNA follows: TGTGCCTGGAGTGTCGGGGGGGCGGATGGCTACACCTTC.

V is TRBV7-6 and J is TRBJ2-5; 7 bases line up with TRBD1. This CDR3 spans 16 amino acids. Germline trimming cut 5 bases from V and 4 bases from J; bases unmatched to any gene: 13. In germline, CDR1 is SGHVS, CDR2 FNYEAQ. The CDR3 region is CASSRARGSHGETQYF. CDR3 bases: TGTGCCAGCAGCCGCGCCAGGGGGTCCCATGGAGAGACCCAGTACTTC.

The chain combines TRBV6-5 with TRBJ1-1; no firm D call. V lost 4 bases to trimming and J lost 4 bases, with 7 bases between them. Germline V CDR1 and CDR2: MNHEY, SVGAGI. The CDR3 totals 12 residues. The chain's CDR3 is CASSSAGTEAFF. Written as DNA, the CDR3 is TGTGCCAGCAGTTCTGCGGGCACTGAAGCTTTCTTT.

The CDR3: CASSKIPSWSYEQYF. CDR3 DNA sequence: TGTGCCAGCAGCAAAATTCCTAGCTGGAGCTACGAGCAGTACTTC. The chain carries TRBV21-1 and TRBJ2-7; the table's D call, TRBD2, has no DNA check behind it. TRBV21-1 represents a pseudogene. This CDR3 spans 15 amino acids.

The gene calls are TRBV7-9 and TRBJ2-7; a possible D gene is TRBD1 (6 bases). Trimming left V 5 bases short and J 2 bases short, with 16 bases between. The CDR3 spans 15 residues. CDR1 and CDR2 from the germline V gene are SEHNR and FQNEAQ (reference sequence). CDR3 loop: CASSDGTQKTYEQYF. Here the CDR3 DNA reads TGTGCCAGCAGCGATGGGACACAGAAGACCTACGAGCAGTACTTC. The full variable domain, rest sourced from reference TRBV7-9 and TRBJ2-7, is DTGVSQNPRHKITKRGQNVTFRCDPISEHNRLYWYRQTLGQGPEFLTYFQNEAQLEKSRLLSDRFSAERPKGSFSTLEIQRTEQGDSAMYLCASSDGTQKTYEQYFGPGTRLTVT.

The J gene is TRBJ1-3, the V gene TRBV29-1, with 7 bases fitting TRBD1. The length of the CDR3 is 12 residues. Germline values: CDR1 SQVTM, CDR2 ANQGSEA. The V gene end was trimmed by 7 bases and the J gene end by 3 bases; junction bases not matched to a gene: 3. The CDR3: CSAGTVGNTIYF. CDR3 bases: TGCAGCGCTGGGACAGTTGGAAACACCATATATTTT. Variable domain in full (rest from reference TRBV29-1 and TRBJ1-3): SAVISQKPSRDICQRGTSLTIQCQVDSQVTMMFWYRQQPGQSLTLIATANQGSEATYESGFVIDKFPISRPNLTFSTLTVSNMSPEDSSIYLCSAGTVGNTIYFGEGSWLTVV.

This chain links TRBV27 with TRBJ2-2; possible D gene TRBD1, 5 bases. CDR3 length: 13 residues. Germline V CDR1 and CDR2: MNHEY, SMNVEV (reference sequence). Trimming shortened V by 8 bases and J by 2 bases, and 9 bases separated the two germline ends. The CDR3: CASVGANTGELFF. The CDR3 DNA reads as TGTGCCAGCGTTGGGGCTAACACCGGGGAGCTGTTTTTT.

The chain links TRBV5-1 to TRBJ2-1; 7 nucleotides agree with TRBD2. The germline CDR1 and CDR2 sequences are SGHRS and YFSETQ. Losses at the gene ends were 3 bases for V and 2 bases for J; bases not matched to a gene: 2. The CDR3 extends over 14 amino acids. CDR3 nucleotide sequence: TGCGCCAGCAGCTCCGGACTAGCCTACAATGAGCAGTTCTTC. This translates into CASSSGLAYNEQFF. Looking up the rest from reference TRBV5-1 and TRBJ2-1 gives the full variable domain: KAGVTQTPRYLIKTRGQQVTLSCSPISGHRSVSWYQQTPGQGLQFLFEYFSETQRNKGNFPGRFSGRQFSNSRSEMNVSTLELGDSALYLCASSSGLAYNEQFFGPGTRLTVL.

V usage is TRBV28 and J usage is TRBJ1-5; maybe TRBD1 (5 bases). V shed 3 bases and J shed 4 bases, with 16 bases lying between them. CDR1 and CDR2 (germline): MDHEN, SYDVKM. There are 16 residues in the CDR3. Here the CDR3 reads CASSFPNFGGNQPQHF. The CDR3 nucleotides are TGTGCCAGCAGTTTCCCAAACTTCGGGGGGAATCAGCCCCAGCATTTT.

The CDR3 is CASSLYSGRAADTQYF. CDR3 coding DNA: TGTGCCAGTAGTCTCTATAGCGGGAGGGCCGCAGATACGCAGTATTTT. The chain carries TRBV19 and TRBJ2-3; TRBD2 matches 11 bases. V gave up 5 bases and J gave up 4 bases; unmatched junction bases: 8. This CDR3 spans 16 amino acids. The germline gives CDR1 LNHDA, CDR2 SQIVND (reference sequence).

The gene calls are TRBV6-1 and TRBJ1-1, with 7 positions matching TRBD1. Germline V gene data show CDR1 as MNHNS and CDR2 as SASEGT. V gave up 3 bases and J gave up 0 bases; unmatched junction bases: 1. The CDR3 has 14 amino acids. CDR3 sequence reads: CASSERGLNTEAFF. The CDR3 DNA is TGTGCCAGCAGTGAGAGGGGGCTGAACACTGAAGCTTTCTTT.